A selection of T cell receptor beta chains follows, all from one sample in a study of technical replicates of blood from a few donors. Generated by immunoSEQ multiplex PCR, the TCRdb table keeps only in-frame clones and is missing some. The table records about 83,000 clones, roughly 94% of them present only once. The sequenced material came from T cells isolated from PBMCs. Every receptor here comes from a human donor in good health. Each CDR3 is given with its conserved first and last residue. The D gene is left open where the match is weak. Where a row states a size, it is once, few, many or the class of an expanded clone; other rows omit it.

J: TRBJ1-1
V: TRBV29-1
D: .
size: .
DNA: TGCAGCGCCCGGCAGGGCTTGAACACTGAAGCTTTCTTT
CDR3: CSARQGLNTEAFF

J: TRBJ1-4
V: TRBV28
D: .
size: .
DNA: TGTGCCAGCAGTTTGAGCGGACGTAATGAAAAACTGTTTTTT
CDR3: CASSLSGRNEKLFF

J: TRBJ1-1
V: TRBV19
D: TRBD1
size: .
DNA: TGTGCCAGTAGCACAGGGGCGTTGAACACTGAAGCTTTCTTT
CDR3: CASSTGALNTEAFF

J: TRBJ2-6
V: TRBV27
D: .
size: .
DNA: TGTGCCAGCAGTCTCTCTGGGGCCAACGTCCTGACTTTC
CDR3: CASSLSGANVLTF

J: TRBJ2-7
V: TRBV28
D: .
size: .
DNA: TGTGCCAGCAGTTTACAGGCCTACGAGCAGTACTTC
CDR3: CASSLQAYEQYF

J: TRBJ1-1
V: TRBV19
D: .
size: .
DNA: TGTGCCAGTAGTTCCGGGATGAACACTGAAGCTTTCTTT
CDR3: CASSSGMNTEAFF

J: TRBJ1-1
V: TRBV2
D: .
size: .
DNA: TGTGCCAGCAGCCCCCTGCGGGGGGGTCGTAGGGCGGTCACTGAAGCTTTCTTT
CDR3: CASSPLRGGRRAVTEAFF

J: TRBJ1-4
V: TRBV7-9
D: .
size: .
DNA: TGTGCCAGCAGCTTACAGGGAGGGGATGAAAAACTGTTTTTT
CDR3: CASSLQGGDEKLFF

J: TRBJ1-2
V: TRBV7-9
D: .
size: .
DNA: TGTGCCAGCAGCTTAGCGTCCAGGTACGACTACACCTTC
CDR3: CASSLASRYDYTF

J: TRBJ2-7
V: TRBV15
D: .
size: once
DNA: TGTGCCACCAGCAGAGATATCGCGGGCGAGCAGTACTTC
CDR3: CATSRDIAGEQYF

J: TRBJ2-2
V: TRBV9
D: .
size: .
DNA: TGTGCCAGCAGCGTCGGGGGCGGGGAGCTGTTTTTT
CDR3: CASSVGGGELFF

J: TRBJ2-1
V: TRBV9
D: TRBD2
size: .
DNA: TGTGCCAGCAGTGGTAGCGGGGGGGCCTACAATGAGCAGTTCTTC
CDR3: CASSGSGGAYNEQFF

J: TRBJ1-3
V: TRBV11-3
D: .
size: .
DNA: TGTGCCAGCAGCTTCGCTAACAGTGGAAACACCATATATTTT
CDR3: CASSFANSGNTIYF

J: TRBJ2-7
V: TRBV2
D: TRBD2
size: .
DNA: TGTGCCAGCAGTGAAACTACTAGCGGCTACGAGCAGTACTTC
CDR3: CASSETTSGYEQYF

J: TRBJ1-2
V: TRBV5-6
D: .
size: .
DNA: TGTGCCAGCAGCTTGTGGCAGGTAGCTAACTATGGCTACACCTTC
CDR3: CASSLWQVANYGYTF

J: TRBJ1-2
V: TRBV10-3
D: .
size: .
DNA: TGTGCCATCAGGGACACAGGGTCGGCTAACTATGGCTACACCTTC
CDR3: CAIRDTGSANYGYTF

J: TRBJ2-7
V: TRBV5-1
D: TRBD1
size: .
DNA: TGCGCCAGCAGCCCGGACAGGGCCTACTACGAGCAGTACTTC
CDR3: CASSPDRAYYEQYF

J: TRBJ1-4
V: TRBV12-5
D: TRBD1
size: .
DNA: TGTGCTAGTGGTTTGGTATGGACAGGGAACTTGCAGTCTAATGAAAAACTGTTTTTT
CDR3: CASGLVWTGNLQSNEKLFF

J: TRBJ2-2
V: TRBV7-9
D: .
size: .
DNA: TGTGCCAGCAGCTCCGAGCGGAGGTTGCGGGTCGGGGAGCTGTTTTTT
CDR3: CASSSERRLRVGELFF

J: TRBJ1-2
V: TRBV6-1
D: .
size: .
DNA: TGTGCCAGCAGTCCTTCAGGGGAATTTAACTATGGCTACACCTTC
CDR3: CASSPSGEFNYGYTF

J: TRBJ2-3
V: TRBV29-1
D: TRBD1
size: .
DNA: TGCAGCGTTGAACGGCAGGGGGCCACAGATACGCAGTATTTT
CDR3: CSVERQGATDTQYF

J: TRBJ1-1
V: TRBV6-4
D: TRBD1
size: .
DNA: TGTGCCAGCAGTAGGACAGGGGCGACAATGAACACTGAAGCTTTCTTT
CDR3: CASSRTGATMNTEAFF

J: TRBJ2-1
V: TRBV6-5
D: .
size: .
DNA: TGTGCCAGCACGGGAGACAACAATGAGCAGTTCTTC
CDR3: CASTGDNNEQFF

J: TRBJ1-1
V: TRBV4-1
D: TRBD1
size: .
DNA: TGCGCCAGCAGCCGTTCAGGGGGACTGAACACTGAAGCTTTCTTT
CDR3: CASSRSGGLNTEAFF

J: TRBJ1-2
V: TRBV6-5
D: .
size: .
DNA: TGTGCCAGCAGGGGGCAGGACTATGGCTACACCTTC
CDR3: CASRGQDYGYTF

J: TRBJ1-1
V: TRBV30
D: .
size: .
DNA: TGTGCCTGGAGGCGAACAGAACCCATTACCTTTTCGTCTGAAGCTTTCTTT
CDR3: CAWRRTEPITFSSEAFF

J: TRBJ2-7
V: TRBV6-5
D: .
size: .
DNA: TGTGCCAGCAGACGCGACAGTTACGAGCAGTACTTC
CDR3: CASRRDSYEQYF

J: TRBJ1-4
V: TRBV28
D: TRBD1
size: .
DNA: TGTGCCAGCACCTCTGGGGTGGGACAGTTAAATGAAAAACTGTTTTTT
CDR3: CASTSGVGQLNEKLFF

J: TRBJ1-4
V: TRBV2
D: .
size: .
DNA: TGTGCCAGCCTTCTCGAGGCGGGCGGGGAAAAACTGTTTTTT
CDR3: CASLLEAGGEKLFF

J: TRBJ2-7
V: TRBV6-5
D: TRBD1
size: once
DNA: TGTGCCAGCAGTTGGCAGGGGGTTGGTGAGCAGTACTTC
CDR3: CASSWQGVGEQYF

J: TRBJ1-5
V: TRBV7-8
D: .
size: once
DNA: TGTGCCAGCAGCCGATCAGCTTATTCTGAGACTTTGGATTTT
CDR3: CASSRSAYSETLDF

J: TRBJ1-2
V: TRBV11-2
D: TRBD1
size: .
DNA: TGTGCCAGCAGCTTAGGACAGGGTCTTATTCAAGAAGGCTACACCTTC
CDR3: CASSLGQGLIQEGYTF

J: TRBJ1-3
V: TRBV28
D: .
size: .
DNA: TGTGCCAGCAGTTTGACAGCCTCTGGAAACACCATATATTTT
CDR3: CASSLTASGNTIYF

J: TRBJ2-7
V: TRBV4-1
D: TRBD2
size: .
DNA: TGCGCCAGCAGCCAAGTTTCTGGACTAGCGGCCTACGAGCAGTACTTC
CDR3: CASSQVSGLAAYEQYF

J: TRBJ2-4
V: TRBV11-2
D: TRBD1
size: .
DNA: TGTGCCAGCAGCTATGGACAGGGGTGGAAGAACATTCAGTACTTC
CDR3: CASSYGQGWKNIQYF

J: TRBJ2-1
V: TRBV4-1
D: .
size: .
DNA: TGCGCCAGCAGCCAAGCACGGCTAGGTAGCTCCTACAATGAGCAGTTCTTC
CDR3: CASSQARLGSSYNEQFF

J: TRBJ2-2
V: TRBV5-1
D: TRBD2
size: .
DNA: TGCGCCAGCAGCTTGTGGCTAGCGGGAGGGCCAACCGGGGAGCTGTTTTTT
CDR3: CASSLWLAGGPTGELFF

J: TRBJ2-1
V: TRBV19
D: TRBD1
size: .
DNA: TGTGCCGTTAAGGGACAGGGTTACAATGAGCGGCAGTTCTTC
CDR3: CAVKGQGYNERQFF

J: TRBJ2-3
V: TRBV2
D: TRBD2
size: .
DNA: TGTGCCAGCAGGTTGGGACTAGCGGAAGATACGCAGTATTTT
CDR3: CASRLGLAEDTQYF

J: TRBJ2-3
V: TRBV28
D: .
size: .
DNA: TGTGCCTATAGCGGTACCAGCACAGATACGCAGTATTTT
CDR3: CAYSGTSTDTQYF

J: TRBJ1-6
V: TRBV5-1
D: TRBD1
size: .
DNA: TGCGCCAGCAGCTCCTCGGGACAGGGGGCAGGATCACCCCTCCACTTT
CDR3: CASSSSGQGAGSPLHF

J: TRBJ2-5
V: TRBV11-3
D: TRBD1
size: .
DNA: TGTGCCAGTTCGACAGGGCGCCAAGAGACCCAGTACTTC
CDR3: CASSTGRQETQYF

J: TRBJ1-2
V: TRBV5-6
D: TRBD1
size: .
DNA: TGTGCCAGCAGCCTCAGGGGGCGCGGCTACACCTTC
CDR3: CASSLRGRGYTF

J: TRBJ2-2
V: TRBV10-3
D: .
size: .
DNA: TGTGCAGTTTCCGCAGGGAACACCGGGGAGCTGTTTTTT
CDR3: CAVSAGNTGELFF

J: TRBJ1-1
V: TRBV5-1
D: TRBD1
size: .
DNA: TGCGCCAGCAGTTTACAGGGGGCTGAAGCTTTCTTT
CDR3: CASSLQGAEAFF

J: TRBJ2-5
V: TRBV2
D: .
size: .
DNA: TGTGCCAGTAAGACCCAGTACTTC
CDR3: CASKTQYF

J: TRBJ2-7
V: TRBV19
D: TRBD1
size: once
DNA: TGTGCCAGTAGATTCCGGGACAGGGGGAATCTCGAGCAGTACTTC
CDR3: CASRFRDRGNLEQYF

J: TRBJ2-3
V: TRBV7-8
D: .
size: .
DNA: TGTGCCAGCAGCCCACTGGCGCTAGCGCAGGCAGATACGCAGTATTTT
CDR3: CASSPLALAQADTQYF

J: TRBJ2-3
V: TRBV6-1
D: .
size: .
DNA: TGTGCCAGCAGTGCACGAGAACCAGATACGCAGTATTTT
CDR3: CASSAREPDTQYF

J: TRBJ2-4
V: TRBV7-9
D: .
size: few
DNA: TGTGCCAGCAGCTTCGAAGAAGGAGATAACATTCAGTACTTC
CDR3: CASSFEEGDNIQYF

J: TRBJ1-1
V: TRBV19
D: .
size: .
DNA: TGTGCCAGTAGCTTGGGGACCGGGACACAGGAAGCTTTCTTT
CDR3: CASSLGTGTQEAFF

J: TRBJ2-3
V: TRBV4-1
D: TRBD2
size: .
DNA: TGCGCCAGCAGCCAAGCCCCTAGCGGGAGTACTAGCACAGATACGCAGTATTTT
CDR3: CASSQAPSGSTSTDTQYF

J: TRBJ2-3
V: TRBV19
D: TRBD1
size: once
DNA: TGTGCCAGTAGTCCGGACAGGGGCGGAGATACGCAGTATTTT
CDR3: CASSPDRGGDTQYF

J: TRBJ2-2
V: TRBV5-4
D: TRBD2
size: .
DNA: TGTGCCAGCAGTCAGGCGGGGAGGGCCGGGGAGCTGTTTTTT
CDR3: CASSQAGRAGELFF

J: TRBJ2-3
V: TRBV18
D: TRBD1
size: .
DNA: TGTGCCAGCTCACGTTTTGAGGCTACAGGGGCTGAGGATACGCAGTATTTT
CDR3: CASSRFEATGAEDTQYF

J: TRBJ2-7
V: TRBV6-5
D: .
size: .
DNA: TGTGCCAGCAGACCCGACAGTTCGACGTACGAGCAGTACTTC
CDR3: CASRPDSSTYEQYF

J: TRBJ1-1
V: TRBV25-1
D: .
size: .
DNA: TGTGCCAGCAGTGACCGAGTGAACACTGAAGCTTTCTTT
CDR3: CASSDRVNTEAFF

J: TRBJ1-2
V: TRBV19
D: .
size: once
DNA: TGTGCCAGTAGTATTGGTTGGAACAGGCCTAACTATGGCTACACCTTC
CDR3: CASSIGWNRPNYGYTF

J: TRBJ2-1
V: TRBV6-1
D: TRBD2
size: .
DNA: TGTGCCAGCAACCCAGCGGGGGGGGGATACAATGAGCAGTTCTTC
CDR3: CASNPAGGGYNEQFF

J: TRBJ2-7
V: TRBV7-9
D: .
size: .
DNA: TGTGCCAGCAGCTTACCCTTAGCTTACGAGCAGTACTTC
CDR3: CASSLPLAYEQYF